This record covers a single T cell receptor beta chain. CDR1 is MNHNS and CDR2 is SASEGT in the germline V gene. The CDR3 is 14 amino acids. V shed 7 bases and J 2 bases; nucleotides not matched to a gene: 7. The data originate from a study of cytomegalovirus exposure and HLA in healthy donors. Study information: Around 80 million unique TCR sequences came from HLA-typed donors in an early release.

The PCR employed 60 Vbeta primers together with 13 Jbeta primers. TCRdb's copy holds only in-frame clones and misses some; the assay was immunoSEQ multiplex PCR. The repertoire holds more than 150,000 clones, approximately 85% seen once, with about 0.78% in the top ten. The clonotype comes from a woman under 30 in good health and CMV-seronegative. The chain couples TRBV6-1 to TRBJ2-5; TRBD1 agrees at 7 bases. The specimen sequenced was PBMCs. The CDR3 sequence is CASMRDSLQETQYF. As DNA, the CDR3 is TGTGCCAGCATGAGGGACAGTTTACAAGAGACCCAGTACTTC.